The source of this TCR beta chain is a study of radiotherapy plus CTLA-4 blockade in lung cancer. Study-wide context: Objective responses arose in approximately 17% of patients, and 31% experienced disease control.

The CDR3 is made up of 13 amino acids. Germline CDR1 is SSHAT and CDR2 is FNYEAQ (reference sequence). This clone was picked up a small number of times. The germline gene is not matched at one end of the junction; a read error may be the cause. This table comes from immunoSEQ multiplex PCR, and its TCRdb copy is limited to in-frame clones, with some not included. The table shows around 45,000 clones, with around 70% occurring only once. The receptor was derived from a human donor with non-small cell lung cancer who had a partial response to radiotherapy plus ipilimumab. Sequences were derived from peripheral blood, sampled from a patient treated with radiotherapy plus ipilimumab. The chain carries TRBV7-7 and TRBJ2-5; 7 nucleotides line up with TRBD1. The CDR3 nucleotides are TGTGCTAGCAGCTCCGGGACAGCCGAGACCCAGTACTTC. Its translation is CASSSGTAETQYF.